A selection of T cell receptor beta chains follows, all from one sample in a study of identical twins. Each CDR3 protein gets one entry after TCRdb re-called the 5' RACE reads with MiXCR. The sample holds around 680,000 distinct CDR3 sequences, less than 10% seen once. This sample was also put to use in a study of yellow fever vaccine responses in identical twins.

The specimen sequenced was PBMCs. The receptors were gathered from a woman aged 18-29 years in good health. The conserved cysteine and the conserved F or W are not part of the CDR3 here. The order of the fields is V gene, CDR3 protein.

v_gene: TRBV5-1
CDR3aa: ASSLTRETQY

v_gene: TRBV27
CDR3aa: ASSFLTSAGELF

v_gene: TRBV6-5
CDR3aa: ASSYSNRANYEQY

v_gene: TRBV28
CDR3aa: ATQTGLSYEQY

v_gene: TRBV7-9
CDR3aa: ASSSSTDRLGTDTQY

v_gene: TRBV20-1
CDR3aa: SARLAHAGSYNEQF

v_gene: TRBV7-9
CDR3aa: ASLPGASYEQY

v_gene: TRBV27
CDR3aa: ASSSRDWIPQGSEQF

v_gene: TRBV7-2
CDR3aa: ASSLVLSGDYEQY

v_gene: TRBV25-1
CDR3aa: ASSESAGID

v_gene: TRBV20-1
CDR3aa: SARVLDSTDTQY

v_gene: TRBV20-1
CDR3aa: SARVGRALGEQF

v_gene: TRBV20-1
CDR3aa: SAADGHSNYGYT

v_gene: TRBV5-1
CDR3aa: ASSLGTSGGTSTDTQY

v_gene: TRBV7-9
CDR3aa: ASSLQDSYEQY